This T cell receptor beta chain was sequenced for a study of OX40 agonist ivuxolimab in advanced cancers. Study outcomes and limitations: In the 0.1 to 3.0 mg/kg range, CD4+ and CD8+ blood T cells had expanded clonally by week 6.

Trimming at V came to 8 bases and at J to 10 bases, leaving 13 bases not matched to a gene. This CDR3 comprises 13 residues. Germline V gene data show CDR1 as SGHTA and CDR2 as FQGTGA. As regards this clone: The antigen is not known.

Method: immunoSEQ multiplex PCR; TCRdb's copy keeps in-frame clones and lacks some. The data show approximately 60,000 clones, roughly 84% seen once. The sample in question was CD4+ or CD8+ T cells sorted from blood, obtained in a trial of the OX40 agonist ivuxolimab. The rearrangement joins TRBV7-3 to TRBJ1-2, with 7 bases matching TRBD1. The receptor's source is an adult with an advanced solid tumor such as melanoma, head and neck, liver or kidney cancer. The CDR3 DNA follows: TGTGCCAGCGGGGGAAGAGGGGGCGAATCCTACACCTTC. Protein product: CASGGRGGESYTF.